The T cell receptor beta chain under discussion was sequenced for a study of Tregs in tolerant kidney transplant recipients. Notes on the study in general: No direct test of biological reproducibility was done here.

This CDR3 is built from 15 residues. V was clipped by 4 bases and J by 4 bases; unmatched bases: 9. In germline, CDR1 is SGHAT, CDR2 FQNNGV. Thawed PBMCs were FACS-sorted into unstimulated CD4+CD25+CD127- regulatory T cells, CD4+CD25- non-regulatory cells, CD4 and CD8 cells. In the case of this clone: Antigen unknown.

TCRdb keeps only in-frame clones here, not all; method: immunoSEQ multiplex PCR. The profile shows roughly 250,000 clones, 80% to 85% of them singletons. The material sequenced was CD4+ T cells from blood. The TCR sequence derives from a human donor in good health. The chain recombines TRBV11-2 with TRBJ2-5; 7 bases agree with TRBD1. CDR3 DNA sequence: TGTGCCAGCAGCTACATACAGGGGAACGGAGAGACCCAGTACTTC. Amino acid sequence: CASSYIQGNGETQYF.